This T cell receptor (beta chain) was obtained from a study of beta chain features in type 1 diabetes. This clone was detected a few times. Its target is not known. Sorting with CD45RO/CCR7/CD25/CD127/CD95/CD27 yielded naive, central memory, regulatory and stem-like memory CD4+ cells. J was trimmed by 4 bases and V by 4 bases; bases with no gene match: 8. CDR3 length: 16 amino acids. Sequencing targeted expressed TCRB transcripts, as all isolated RNA had been reverse transcribed. Libraries were prepared by immunoSEQ multiplex PCR; TCRdb keeps only in-frame clonotypes and omits some of them. The data contain approximately 400,000 clones, over 13% of them singletons. Study-level points and caveats: Whether HLA type influences TCRB rearrangement remained unresolved here.

The receptor was derived from a woman aged 18-29 years in good health. The chain is built from TRBV23-1 and TRBJ2-2, with 8 nucleotides matching TRBD2. TRBV23-1 is an ORF, and what it does is uncertain. Input material: naive CD4+ T cells from blood. As DNA, the CDR3 is TGCGCCAGCAGTCGTCCGGGAGGGCCGGGCACCGGGGAGCTGTTTTTT. It yields the protein CASSRPGGPGTGELFF.